One and the same sample provided the 17 T cell receptor beta chains below, sequenced in a study of cytomegalovirus exposure and HLA in healthy donors (dated by TCRdb to 2017 to 2019). Receptor amplification or capture employed the immunoSEQ multiplex PCR assay. A mixture of 60 forward primers for TCR Vbeta segments and 13 reverse primers for TCR Jbeta segments was used in the multiplex PCR. The source is immuneACCESS, and TCRdb retained only in-frame sequences with V and J called. Part of the clones is not carried over; for the studies checked, unresolved V genes explain less than half of this, and the remainder is unexplained. The sample contains roughly 80,000 clones, about 88% of them found a single time. The ten largest account for 2% to 2.5% of the sample. Sequenced input: PBMCs. Receptors were obtained from a woman in her forties or fifties in good health and CMV-seronegative.

The V and J genes are TRBV5-4 and TRBJ2-7, with D perhaps matching TRBD1 (6 bases). CDR3 length equals 15 residues. Per germline, CDR1 SGHNT and CDR2 YYREEE (reference sequence). The germline V and J ends were trimmed by 2 bases and 1 base, with 13 bases remaining between them. In nucleotides, the CDR3 is TGTGCCAGCAGCTTTGGACAGCAACCTTCCTACGAGCAGTACTTC. Its protein is CASSFGQQPSYEQYF.

The chain has TRBV28 and TRBJ1-2; TRBD1 is a possible D gene (6 bases). Trimming left V 7 bases short and J 3 bases short, with 15 bases between. This CDR3 contains 14 residues. Germline CDR1 reads MDHEN; CDR2 reads SYDVKM. The CDR3 reads CASTGPDRYYGYTF. DNA for the CDR3: TGTGCCAGCACCGGCCCGGACAGATACTATGGCTACACCTTC.

J is TRBJ2-3 and V is TRBV27, with 12 bases aligning to TRBD2. The CDR3 runs 16 residues. The V segment lost 5 bases and the J segment 0 bases; nucleotides outside the gene matches: 3. Germline CDR1 and CDR2: MNHEY and SMNVEV (reference sequence). The CDR3 bases are TGTGCCAGCAGTAGGACTAGCGGGGAGAGCACAGATACGCAGTATTTT. It yields the protein CASSRTSGESTDTQYF.

V and J are TRBV7-8 and TRBJ2-7; the match to TRBD1 covers 7 bases. In germline, CDR1 is SGHVS, CDR2 FQNEAQ. V shed 2 bases, J shed 4 bases, and the junction held 11 bases outside the gene matches. The CDR3 covers 16 residues. The CDR3 spells CASSLPGQPYSYEQYF. The CDR3 DNA follows: TGTGCCAGCAGCTTACCGGGACAGCCCTATAGTTACGAGCAGTACTTC.

The genes are TRBV5-1 and TRBJ2-7; TRBD2 aligns across 9 bases. Unmatched junction bases numbered 8, after V lost 3 bases and J lost 7 bases. CDR3 length: 14 residues. CDR1 SGHRS and CDR2 YFSETQ come from the germline V gene. CDR3 protein: CASSSSGMLGEQYF. The CDR3 bases are TGCGCCAGCAGCTCTAGCGGGATGTTAGGGGAGCAGTACTTC.

The DNA of the CDR3 is TGTGCCAGCAGTTTGGGGGGTCTTACTGAAGCTTTCTTT. It specifies CASSLGGLTEAFF. This chain joins TRBV27 and TRBJ1-1; perhaps TRBD1 as D (5 bases). V was shortened by 3 bases and J by 5 bases, with 10 bases between the two germline ends. Germline CDR1 and CDR2: MNHEY and SMNVEV (reference sequence). This CDR3 has 13 residues.

The chain is built from TRBV15 and TRBJ1-2; a weak D match, TRBD1 (6 bases). The CDR3 covers 14 residues. In germline, CDR1 is LNHNV, CDR2 YYDKDF (reference sequence). Trimming shortened V by 5 bases and J by 3 bases, and 13 bases separated the two germline ends. CDR3 sequence reads: CATSGGQYDYGYTF. The DNA for the CDR3 is TGTGCCACCAGCGGAGGACAGTATGACTATGGCTACACCTTC.

The rearrangement joins TRBV7-9 to TRBJ1-3; 9 bases map to TRBD1. Germline lookup yields CDR1 SEHNR and CDR2 FQNEAQ (reference sequence). The CDR3 sequence is 17 residues long. V was pared by 4 bases and J by 0 bases, with 7 bases of the junction left unmatched. DNA for the CDR3: TGTGCCAGCAGCTCTCTGGGGACAGGGCCCTCTGGAAACACCATATATTTT. Translated, it gives CASSSLGTGPSGNTIYF.

The chain has TRBV6-5 and TRBJ1-5; D remains unclear. Trimming pared 5 bases from V and 0 bases from J, leaving 11 bases between. This CDR3 comprises 15 residues. The germline V gene encodes CDR1 MNHEY and CDR2 SVGAGI. The CDR3 sequence: CASSTGAFSNQPQHF. The CDR3 DNA sequence: TGTGCCAGCAGTACGGGAGCCTTTAGCAATCAGCCCCAGCATTTT.

The rearrangement uses TRBV7-9 and TRBJ2-2, with a tentative D call TRBD2 (7 bases). V was shortened by 6 bases and J by 4 bases, with 18 bases between the two germline ends. Germline CDR1 SEHNR, CDR2 FQNEAQ (reference sequence). The CDR3 covers 16 residues. The CDR3 is CASRDGGRGITGELFF. The CDR3 nucleotides read TGTGCCAGCAGGGACGGGGGGCGAGGAATCACCGGGGAGCTGTTTTTT. The variable domain in full, completed from reference TRBV7-9 and TRBJ2-2, reads DTGVSQNPRHKITKRGQNVTFRCDPISEHNRLYWYRQTLGQGPEFLTYFQNEAQLEKSRLLSDRFSAERPKGSFSTLEIQRTEQGDSAMYLCASRDGGRGITGELFFGEGSRLTVL.

V is TRBV5-6 and J is TRBJ2-1; the D gene is possibly TRBD2 (6 bases). The germline CDR1 and CDR2 sequences are SGHDT and YYEEEE. Trimming took 4 bases from V and 0 from J, leaving 20 bases between them. CDR3 length equals 18 residues. CDR3 in DNA: TGTGCCAGCAGCCCCCGCCTGAACTCGCGGGACTCCTACAATGAGCAGTTCTTC. It encodes CASSPRLNSRDSYNEQFF. The full variable domain, its missing parts supplied by reference TRBV5-6 and TRBJ2-1, is DAGVTQSPTHLIKTRGQQVTLRCSPKSGHDTVSWYQQALGQGPQFIFQYYEEEERQRGNFPDRFSGHQFPNYSSELNVNALLLGDSALYLCASSPRLNSRDSYNEQFFGPGTRLTVL.

The chain recombines TRBV6-1 with TRBJ1-1, with D perhaps matching TRBD1 (5 bases). Trimming took off 4 bases at V and 8 bases at J, with 14 bases between the two ends. The germline CDR1 and CDR2 sequences are MNHNS and SASEGT. The CDR3 loop spans 13 amino acids. The CDR3: CASSVDSSSEAFF. CDR3 nucleotides: TGTGCCAGCAGTGTTGACAGTTCGAGCGAAGCTTTCTTT.

The rearrangement links TRBV27 to TRBJ2-6, with 10 positions matching TRBD1. J gave up 2 bases and V 5 bases, and 3 bases lay outside the gene matches. This CDR3 region has 16 residues. Germline CDR1 MNHEY, CDR2 SMNVEV (reference sequence). The CDR3 loop is CASSRQGAPGANVLTF. DNA for the CDR3: TGTGCCAGCAGTAGACAGGGGGCGCCTGGGGCCAACGTCCTGACTTTC.

This clone has only a few counts. The chain couples TRBV7-9 to TRBJ1-1; 7 positions match TRBD1. Trimming took 1 base from V and 5 from J; bases not matched to a gene: 7. The CDR3 totals 15 residues. Germline V gene sequence: CDR1 SEHNR, CDR2 FQNEAQ (reference sequence). CDR3 DNA: TGTGCCAGCAGCTTAGTACAGGGGAAGAGTACTGAAGCTTTCTTT. This codes for CASSLVQGKSTEAFF.

V and J are TRBV11-2 and TRBJ1-1, with TRBD1 identical over 8 bases. CDR1 SGHAT and CDR2 FQNNGV come from the germline V gene. V gave up 4 bases and J gave up 0 bases; unmatched junction bases: 10. This CDR3 region has 17 residues. CDR3 sequence reads: CASSSTDRARMNTEAFF. The DNA for the CDR3 is TGTGCCAGCAGCTCGACGGACAGGGCCAGGATGAACACTGAAGCTTTCTTT.

The chain recombines TRBV4-3 with TRBJ1-3, with 9 bases identical to TRBD1. The CDR3 has 17 residues. V lost 0 bases, J lost 2 bases, and 5 bases stayed unmatched. Germline values: CDR1 LGHNA, CDR2 YSLEER. The CDR3 loop reads CASSQDQQGATGNTIYF. CDR3 in DNA: TGCGCCAGCAGCCAAGACCAACAGGGGGCGACTGGAAACACCATATATTTT.

The chain couples TRBV6-1 to TRBJ1-5; D is uncertain. Trimming took off 5 bases at V and 4 bases at J, with 9 bases between the two ends. In germline, CDR1 is MNHNS, CDR2 SASEGT. This CDR3 has 13 residues. The CDR3 sequence: CASSPTYNQPQHF. The CDR3 DNA reads TGTGCCAGCAGTCCAACCTATAATCAGCCCCAGCATTTT.